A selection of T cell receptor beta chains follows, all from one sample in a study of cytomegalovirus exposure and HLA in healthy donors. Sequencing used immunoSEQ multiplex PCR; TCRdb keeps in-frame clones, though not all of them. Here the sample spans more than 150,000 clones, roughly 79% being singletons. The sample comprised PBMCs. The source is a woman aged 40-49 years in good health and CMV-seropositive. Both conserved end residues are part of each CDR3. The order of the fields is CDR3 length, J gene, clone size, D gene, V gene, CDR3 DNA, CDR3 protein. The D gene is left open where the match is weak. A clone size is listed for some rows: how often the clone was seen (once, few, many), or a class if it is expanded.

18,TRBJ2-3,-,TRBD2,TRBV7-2,TGTGCCAGCAGCTTAGCCGGGGCGGGGGGGATGGGCACAGATACGCAGTATTTT,CASSLAGAGGMGTDTQYF
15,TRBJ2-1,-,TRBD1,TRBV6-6,TGTGCCAGCAGTCAGACGACAGGGATTAAGAATGAGCAGTTCTTC,CASSQTTGIKNEQFF
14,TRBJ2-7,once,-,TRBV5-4,TGTGCCAGCAGCTTTTGGGTACAGGCTGACGAGCAGTACTTC,CASSFWVQADEQYF
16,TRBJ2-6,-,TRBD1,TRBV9,TGTGCCAGCAGCGCTCACACAGGGGCTGGGGCCAACGTCCTGACTTTC,CASSAHTGAGANVLTF
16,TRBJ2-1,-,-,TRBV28,TGTGCCAGCAGCCCCAGCGTTGGTCCCTCCTACAATGAGCAGTTCTTC,CASSPSVGPSYNEQFF
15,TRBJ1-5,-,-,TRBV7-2,TGTGCCAGCAGCTTAGTGAACAGGGGCAATCAGCCCCAGCATTTT,CASSLVNRGNQPQHF
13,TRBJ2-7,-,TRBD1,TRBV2,TGTGCCAGCGGGGGACAGTTTTCCTACGAGCAGTACTTC,CASGGQFSYEQYF
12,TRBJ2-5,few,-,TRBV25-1,TGTGCCAGCAGCGGGGTGGGGGAGACCCAGTACTTC,CASSGVGETQYF
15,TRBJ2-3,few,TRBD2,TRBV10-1,TGCGCCACCCCGGGGGGTCCACGGGGGTGGGATACGCAGTATTTT,CATPGGPRGWDTQYF
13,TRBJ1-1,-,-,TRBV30,TGTGCCAAGGACAGTCTTATGAACACTGAAGCTTTCTTT,CAKDSLMNTEAFF
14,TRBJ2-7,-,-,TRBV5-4,TGTGCCAGCAGCCGCCCGGGGTCTCCCTACGAGCAGTACTTC,CASSRPGSPYEQYF
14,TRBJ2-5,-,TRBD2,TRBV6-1,TGTGCCAGCAGTCGGGATCGGGGGGGGGAGACCCAGTACTTC,CASSRDRGGETQYF
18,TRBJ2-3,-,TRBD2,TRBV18,TGTGCCAGCTCAGCCGGACTAGCGGGGGATCCTAGCACAGATACGCAGTATTTT,CASSAGLAGDPSTDTQYF
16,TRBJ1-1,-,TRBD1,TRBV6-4,TGTGCCAGCAGAGGGACAGGAGGCGCTATGAACACTGAAGCTTTCTTT,CASRGTGGAMNTEAFF
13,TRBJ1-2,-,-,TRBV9,TGTGCCAGCAGCGTAGCGTCGGGCTATGGCTACACCTTC,CASSVASGYGYTF
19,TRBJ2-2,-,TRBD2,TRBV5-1,TGCGCCAGCAGCCCCTCAAGGATAGGACTAGCGGGGGGAACCGGGGAGCTGTTTTTT,CASSPSRIGLAGGTGELFF
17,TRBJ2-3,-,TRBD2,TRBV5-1,TGCGCCAGCAGCTTGGGGCTAGCGGGGGGTTCGGCAGATACGCAGTATTTT,CASSLGLAGGSADTQYF
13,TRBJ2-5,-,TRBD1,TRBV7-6,TGTGCCAGCAGTTTACAGGGGGCAGAGACCCAGTACTTC,CASSLQGAETQYF
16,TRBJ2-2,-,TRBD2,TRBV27,TGTGCCAGCAGTATATACCCGGGGGGTGGGACCGGGGAGCTGTTTTTT,CASSIYPGGGTGELFF
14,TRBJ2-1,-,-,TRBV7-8,TGTGCCAGCAGCAGCTCGGAGACGGACAATGAGCAGTTCTTC,CASSSSETDNEQFF
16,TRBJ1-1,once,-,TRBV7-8,TGTGCCAGCAGCTTAGTCCCAGGGGCGGTGAACACTGAAGCTTTCTTT,CASSLVPGAVNTEAFF
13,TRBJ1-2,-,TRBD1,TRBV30,TGTGCCTGGAGGGGGGACAGGAGAAGCGGCTACACCTTC,CAWRGDRRSGYTF
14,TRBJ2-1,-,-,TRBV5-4,TGTGCCAGCAGCTTGGTTGGTAAGAGGGATGAGCAGTTCTTC,CASSLVGKRDEQFF
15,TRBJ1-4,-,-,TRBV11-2,TGTGCCAGCAGCCCCGCAGGGGCCAATAATGAAAAACTGTTTTTT,CASSPAGANNEKLFF
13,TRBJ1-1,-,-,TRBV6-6,TGTGCCAGCACCCCTATCGGGTCCACTGAAGCTTTCTTT,CASTPIGSTEAFF
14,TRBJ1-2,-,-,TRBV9,TGTGCCAGCAGCGTAGATTACAAATACTATGGCTACACCTTC,CASSVDYKYYGYTF
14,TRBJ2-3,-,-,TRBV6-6,TGTGCCAGCAGTTACTCTAGCGGCACAGATACGCAGTATTTT,CASSYSSGTDTQYF